Sequencing of this TCR beta chain was carried out in a study of cytomegalovirus exposure and HLA in healthy donors. Findings and limits, study-wide: According to the study, 180 or so TCR beta chains were cytomegalovirus-associated.

Primers included in the PCR were 60 Vbeta and 13 Jbeta primers. Profiled with immunoSEQ multiplex PCR; TCRdb holds only in-frame clones, not every one. The sample contains about 170,000 clones, around 76% of which appear only once. A note on this clone: Its cognate antigen is unknown.

V gave up 4 bases and J gave up 2 bases, with 16 bases separating them. This CDR3 region has 15 residues. Germline CDR1 and CDR2: SGHDT and YYEEEE. The TCR was taken from a woman aged 25-40 years in good health and CMV-seropositive. The sequencing sample was made of PBMCs. This chain links TRBV5-6 with TRBJ2-7, with D maybe TRBD2 (5 bases). DNA of the CDR3: TGTGCCAGCAGCCCGAAGGACGGGCGGGCCTACGAGCAGTACTTC. Translating it yields CASSPKDGRAYEQYF.